The present T cell receptor beta chain was sequenced within a study of cytomegalovirus exposure and HLA in healthy donors. Study-wide results and limits: Testing in vitro showed a few CMV-associated chains specific for CMV antigens. Of the V segments, some could not be distinguished, including TRBV6-2 and TRBV6-3, and were excluded.

This clone was observed a handful of times. Its antigen is unknown. Primers included in the PCR were 60 Vbeta and 13 Jbeta primers. Sequenced by immunoSEQ multiplex PCR; TCRdb stores in-frame clones only, minus some. The repertoire consists of about 260,000 clones, with approximately 70% occurring once and the leading ten covering over 2%. Germline V gives CDR1 LNHDA, CDR2 SQIVND (reference sequence). V was trimmed by 7 bases and J by 5 bases, leaving 18 bases between them. The CDR3 runs to 14 residues. This receptor was obtained from a female donor in good health and CMV-seronegative. The gene calls are TRBV19 and TRBJ2-7, with TRBD2 as a possible D gene (7 bases). The sample was PBMCs. The CDR3 region has the DNA TGTGCCAGTAAGCGGAGGTTAGGGGGGGACGAGCAGTACTTC. Its protein is CASKRRLGGDEQYF.